This TCR beta chain originates from a study of T cells in Graves' hyperthyroidism and ophthalmopathy. Concerning this clonotype: The germline gene is not matched at one end of the junction; a read error may be the cause.

CDR1 GTSNPN and CDR2 SVGIG come from the germline V gene (reference sequence). The CDR3 runs 13 residues. Amplified TCR beta CDR3 regions derived from RNA transcripts. The HTBI primer set served for first-round RT-PCR of the TCR CDR3. TCRdb reprocessed the multiplex PCR reads via MiXCR and lists one record per CDR3 protein. The repertoire holds a few hundred thousand distinct CDR3 sequences, with 20% to 25% as singletons. Patients were excluded because of uncontrolled infection, other autoimmune disease, pregnancy or lactation. Diagnosis rested on symptoms, serum thyroxine and TRAb, thyroid ultrasound, and orbital computed tomography. The authors obtained PBMCs from about 9 ml of fresh peripheral blood.

The chain combines TRBV30 with TRBJ2-1, with a weak D call TRBD2 (5 bases). The sequenced sample was blood. This clonotype was sampled from a woman between 65 and 79 years old with Graves' ophthalmopathy. DNA for the CDR3: TGTGCCTGGAGTTCAGGACTGCAAAGTGGGCAGTCCTTC. This encodes CAWSSGLQSGQSF.